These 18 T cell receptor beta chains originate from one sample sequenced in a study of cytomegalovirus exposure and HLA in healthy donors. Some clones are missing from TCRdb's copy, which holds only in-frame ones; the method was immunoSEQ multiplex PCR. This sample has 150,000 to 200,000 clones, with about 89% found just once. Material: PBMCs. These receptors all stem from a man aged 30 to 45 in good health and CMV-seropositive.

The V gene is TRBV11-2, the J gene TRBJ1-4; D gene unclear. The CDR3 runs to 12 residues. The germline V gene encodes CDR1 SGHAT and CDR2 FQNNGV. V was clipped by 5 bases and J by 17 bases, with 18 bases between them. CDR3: CASSAAGLLIFF. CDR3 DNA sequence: TGTGCCAGCAGCGCGGCCGGACTACTAATATTTTTT.

The chain's CDR3 is CAWSVLGARRETQYF. The CDR3 DNA reads TGTGCCTGGAGTGTACTTGGGGCGCGAAGAGAGACCCAGTACTTC. The chain is built from TRBV30 and TRBJ2-5, with D tentatively TRBD1 (5 bases). The CDR3 consists of 15 residues. The V gene's germline CDR1 is GTSNPN and CDR2 SVGIG (reference sequence). V was cut by 0 bases and J by 4 bases, with 15 bases left in between.

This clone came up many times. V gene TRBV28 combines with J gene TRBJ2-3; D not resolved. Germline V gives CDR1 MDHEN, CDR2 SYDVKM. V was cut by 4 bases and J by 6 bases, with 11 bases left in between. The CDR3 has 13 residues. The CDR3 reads CASSSLTEDTQYF. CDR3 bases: TGTGCCAGCAGTTCCCTAACAGAGGATACGCAGTATTTT.

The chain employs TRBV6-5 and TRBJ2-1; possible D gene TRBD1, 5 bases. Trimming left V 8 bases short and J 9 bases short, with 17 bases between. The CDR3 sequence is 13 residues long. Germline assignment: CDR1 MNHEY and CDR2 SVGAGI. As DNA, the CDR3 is TGTGCCAGCGGGCAGGGTTTTTATGGTGAGCAGTTCTTC. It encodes CASGQGFYGEQFF.

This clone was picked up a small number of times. CDR3 bases: TGTGCCAGCAGTGAAGCGGGGGTGTGGGGAACTAATGAAAAACTGTTTTTT. Translating gives CASSEAGVWGTNEKLFF. V gene TRBV6-1 combines with J gene TRBJ1-4; D is perhaps TRBD1 (5 bases). Trimming took 0 bases from V and 1 from J, leaving 12 bases between them. This CDR3 comprises 17 residues. Per germline, CDR1 MNHNS and CDR2 SASEGT.

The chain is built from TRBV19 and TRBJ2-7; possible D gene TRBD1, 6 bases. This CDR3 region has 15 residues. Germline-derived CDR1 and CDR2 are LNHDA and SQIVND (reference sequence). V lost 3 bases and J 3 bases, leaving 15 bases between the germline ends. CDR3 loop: CASSMRYGDIYEQYF. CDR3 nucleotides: TGTGCCAGTAGTATGAGGTACGGGGACATCTACGAGCAGTACTTC.

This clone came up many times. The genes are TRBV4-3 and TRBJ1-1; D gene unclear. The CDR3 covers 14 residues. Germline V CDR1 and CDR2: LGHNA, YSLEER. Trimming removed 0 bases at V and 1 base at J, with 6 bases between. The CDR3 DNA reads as TGCGCCAGCAGCCAAGAATGGGGGAACACTGAAGCTTTCTTT. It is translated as CASSQEWGNTEAFF.

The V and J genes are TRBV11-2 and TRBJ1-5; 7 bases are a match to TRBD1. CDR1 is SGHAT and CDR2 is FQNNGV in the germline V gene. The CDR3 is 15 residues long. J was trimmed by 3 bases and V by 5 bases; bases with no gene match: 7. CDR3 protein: CASSADGQVNQPQHF. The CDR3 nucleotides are TGTGCCAGCAGCGCAGATGGACAGGTCAATCAGCCCCAGCATTTT.

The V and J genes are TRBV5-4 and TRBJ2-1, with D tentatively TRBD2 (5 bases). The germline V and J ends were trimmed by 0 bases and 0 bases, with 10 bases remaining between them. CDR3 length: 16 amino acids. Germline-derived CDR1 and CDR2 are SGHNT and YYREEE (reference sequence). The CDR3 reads CASSLGGFSSYNEQFF. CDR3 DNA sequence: TGTGCCAGCAGCTTGGGAGGGTTTAGCTCCTACAATGAGCAGTTCTTC.

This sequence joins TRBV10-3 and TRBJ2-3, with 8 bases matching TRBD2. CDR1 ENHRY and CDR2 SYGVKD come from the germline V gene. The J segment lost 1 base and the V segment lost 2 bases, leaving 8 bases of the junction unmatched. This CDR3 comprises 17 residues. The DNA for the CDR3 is TGTGCCATCAGTGAGGAGATCTCGCGGGGGGGCACAGATACGCAGTATTTT. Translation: CAISEEISRGGTDTQYF.

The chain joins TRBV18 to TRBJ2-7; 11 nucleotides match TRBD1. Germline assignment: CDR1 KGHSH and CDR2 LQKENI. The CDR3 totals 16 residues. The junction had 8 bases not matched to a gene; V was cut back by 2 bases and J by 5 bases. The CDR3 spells CASSPFGTGGVDEQYF. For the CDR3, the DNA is TGTGCCAGCTCACCATTCGGGACAGGGGGAGTAGACGAGCAGTACTTC. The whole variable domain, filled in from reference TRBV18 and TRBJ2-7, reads NAGVMQNPRHLVRRRGQEARLRCSPMKGHSHVYWYRQLPEEGLKFMVYLQKENIIDESGMPKERFSAEFPKEGPSILRIQQVVRGDSAAYFCASSPFGTGGVDEQYFGPGTRLTVT.

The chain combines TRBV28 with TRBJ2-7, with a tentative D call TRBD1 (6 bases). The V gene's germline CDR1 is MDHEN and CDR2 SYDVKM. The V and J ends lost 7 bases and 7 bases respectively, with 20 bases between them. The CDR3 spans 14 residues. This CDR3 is CASTNRAPPQEQYF. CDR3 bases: TGTGCCAGCACAAACAGGGCACCGCCGCAGGAGCAGTACTTC.

The DNA of the CDR3 is TGTGCCAGCAGCCCAACCCGGACAGGGACAAACACTGAAGCTTTCTTT. Translating gives CASSPTRTGTNTEAFF. The chain recombines TRBV7-9 with TRBJ1-1; 8 bases line up with TRBD1. Germline CDR1 is SEHNR and CDR2 is FQNEAQ (reference sequence). The V segment lost 5 bases and the J segment 2 bases; nucleotides outside the gene matches: 10. The CDR3 runs 16 residues.

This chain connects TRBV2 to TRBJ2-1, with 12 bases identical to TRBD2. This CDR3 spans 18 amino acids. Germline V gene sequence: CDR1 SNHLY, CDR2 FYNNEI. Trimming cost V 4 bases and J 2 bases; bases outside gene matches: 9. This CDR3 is CASSGTSGKIRAYNEQFF. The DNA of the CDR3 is TGTGCCAGCAGTGGGACTAGCGGGAAGATAAGAGCCTACAATGAGCAGTTCTTC.

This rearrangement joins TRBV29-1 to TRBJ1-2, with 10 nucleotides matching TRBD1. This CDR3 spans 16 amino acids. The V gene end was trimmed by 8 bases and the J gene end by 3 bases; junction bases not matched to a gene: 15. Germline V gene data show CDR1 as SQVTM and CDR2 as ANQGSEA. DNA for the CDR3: TGCAGCCTATTAGAGACAGGGGGCGCTCTGGACTATGGCTACACCTTC. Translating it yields CSLLETGGALDYGYTF.

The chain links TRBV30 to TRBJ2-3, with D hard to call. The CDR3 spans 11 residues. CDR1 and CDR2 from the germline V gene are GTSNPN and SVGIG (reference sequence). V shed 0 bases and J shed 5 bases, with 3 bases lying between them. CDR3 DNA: TGTGCCTGGAGTGTCCAAGATACGCAGTATTTT. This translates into CAWSVQDTQYF.

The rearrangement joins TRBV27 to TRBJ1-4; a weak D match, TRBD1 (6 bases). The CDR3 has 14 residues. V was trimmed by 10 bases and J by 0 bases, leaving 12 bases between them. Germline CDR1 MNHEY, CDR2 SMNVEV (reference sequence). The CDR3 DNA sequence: TGTGCCACCTCGTGGACAGCAACTAATGAAAAACTGTTTTTT. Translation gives CATSWTATNEKLFF.

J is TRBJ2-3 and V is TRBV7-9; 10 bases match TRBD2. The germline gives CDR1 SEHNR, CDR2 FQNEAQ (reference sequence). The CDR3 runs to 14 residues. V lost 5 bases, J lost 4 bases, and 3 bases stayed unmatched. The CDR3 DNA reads TGTGCCAGCAGCCTAAGCGGGGGGGCAGATACGCAGTATTTT. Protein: CASSLSGGADTQYF.